This T cell receptor (beta chain) derives from a study of preoperative IRX-2 immunotherapy in early breast cancer. The method was immunoSEQ multiplex PCR; TCRdb's version includes in-frame clones alone and lacks a portion of them. The table shows 4,200 or so clones, with 65% to 70% occurring only once. Indicated treatment: preoperative locoregional IRX-2 cytokine immunotherapy. This phase Ib study tested locoregional IRX-2 cytokine immunotherapy given before surgery. The clonotype was recovered from a human donor with breast cancer. The specimen was tumor tissue, collected after IRX-2 immunotherapy.

CDR3 residues: CASSLTRQVGVWDTQYF. Written as DNA, the CDR3 is TGTGCCAGCAGCTTGACTCGTCAGGTGGGAGTGTGGGATACGCAGTATTTT. The chain is built from TRBV6-8 and TRBJ2-3; tentative D call: TRBD2 (5 bases). Trimming removed 6 bases from V and 6 bases from J, with 25 bases in between. This CDR3 is 17 amino acids long. The germline CDR1 and CDR2 sequences are MNHGY and SAAAGT.